The present TCR beta chain was sequenced within a study of blood T cell repertoires in COVID-19. The CDR3 extends over 14 amino acids. J gave up 10 bases and V 3 bases, and 3 bases lay outside the gene matches. Per germline, CDR1 MNHEY and CDR2 SMNVEV (reference sequence). Sequencing was performed with immunoSEQ multiplex PCR; in TCRdb, only in-frame clones are kept and a portion is missing. The table has around 130,000 clones, over 70% seen once. A remark on this clone: Within the sample, other DNA sequences also encode this same CDR3.

The sequenced sample was peripheral blood. The TCR comes from a man older than 75 with acute or convalescent COVID-19. The chain combines TRBV27 with TRBJ1-6, with TRBD1 matching over 10 bases. DNA for the CDR3: TGTGCCAGCAGTTTGGACAGGGGGAGATCACCCCTCCACTTT. It encodes CASSLDRGRSPLHF.